Listed below are T cell receptor beta chains from one sample, sequenced in a study of cytomegalovirus exposure and HLA in healthy donors. The repertoire was sequenced with immunoSEQ multiplex PCR; TCRdb's copy has only in-frame clones and lacks some. Here the sample spans over 150,000 clones, about 80% being singletons. Source material: PBMCs. Receptors originate from a woman in her fifties or sixties in good health and CMV-seropositive. Both conserved end residues are part of each CDR3.

>TRBV28|TRBJ2-3
CASTGGVDTQYF
>TRBV5-1|TRBJ2-1
CASSFYDRTNNEQFF
>TRBV5-1|TRBJ1-1
CATNLGQDVDGEAFF
>TRBV11-1|TRBJ2-2
CASSLSSLGDTGELFF
>TRBV28|TRBJ2-1
CASTSPGQVYNEQFF
>TRBV7-3|TRBJ2-1
CASSPLASGANEQFF
>TRBV7-2|TRBJ2-7
CASSSNRGGIHEQYF
>TRBV6-5|TRBJ2-7
CASTPAGVYEQYF
>TRBV2|TRBJ1-4
CAGRQGGEKLFF
>TRBV28|TRBJ1-1
CASSLYDRGIDTEAFF
>TRBV5-4|TRBJ1-1
CASSLGGGRTNTEAFF
>TRBV11-2|TRBJ1-2
CASSKNRGQGGYTF
>TRBV4-2|TRBJ1-2
CASSHLDKTYGYTF
>TRBV19|TRBJ2-7
CASRSRGLLKYEQYF
>TRBV7-2|TRBJ2-7
CASSFQTGNYEQYF
>TRBV9|TRBJ2-1
CASSRGGQVGDEQFF
>TRBV5-4|TRBJ2-6
CASSLDSLRSGANVLTF
>TRBV28|TRBJ1-2
CASSSPGGSYTF
>TRBV2|TRBJ2-4
CASAITLAKNIQYF
>TRBV7-2|TRBJ1-2
CASSPGQGHGYTF
>TRBV6-5|TRBJ1-1
CASSYSRGVNTEAFF
>TRBV28|TRBJ1-2
CAILTGGGGNYGYTF
>TRBV7-8|TRBJ1-1
CASIPPGGTGNTEAFF
>TRBV7-2|TRBJ1-2
CASSLTGTEGYTF
>TRBV7-3|TRBJ2-2
CASSLNGGAPTGELFF
>TRBV9|TRBJ1-4
CASSVGEGRATNEKLFF
>TRBV27|TRBJ2-3
CASSGLAGDLDTQYF
>TRBV9|TRBJ1-1
CASSVGQVNTEAFF
>TRBV27|TRBJ2-1
CASSSPEPGNEQFF
>TRBV2|TRBJ1-6
CASSSGTGRWSPLHF
>TRBV27|TRBJ2-1
CASRWGGRGSHNEQFF
>TRBV2|TRBJ1-3
CASSWDTGNTIYF
>TRBV4-1|TRBJ1-3
CASSQRDRVSGNTIYF
>TRBV10-3|TRBJ2-3
CAINPGAWTDTQYF
>TRBV5-6|TRBJ2-2
CASSLAGGTGELFF
>TRBV28|TRBJ2-5
CASSLDRVETQYF
>TRBV28|TRBJ2-1
CASSLDSGRWYNEQFF
>TRBV13|TRBJ2-7
CASSPGLASHEQYF
>TRBV4-2|TRBJ2-1
CASSHLNWAGTNEQFF
>TRBV6-6|TRBJ2-5
CASATSGGAREQYF
>TRBV6-5|TRBJ1-2
CASRADRAPYGYTF
>TRBV5-4|TRBJ2-1
CASSLYTLAGGVYNEQFF
>TRBV2|TRBJ2-7
CASSPRLAASSYEQYF
>TRBV19|TRBJ1-5
CASSGTGVHVYSNQPQHF
>TRBV2|TRBJ2-3
CASRTTKVVDTQYF